The 20 T cell receptor beta chains in this list originate from one sample, sequenced in a study of blood T cell repertoires in COVID-19 (dated by TCRdb to about 2020). Receptor amplification or capture employed the immunoSEQ multiplex PCR assay. TCRdb limited this immuneACCESS table to in-frame rearrangements with V and J called. A share of clones is missing; checked studies link under half to unresolved V genes, and the rest is unexplained. In this sample the table shows about 120,000 clones, 85% of which occur a single time. About a tenth of the sample is taken by the ten largest. The sample was peripheral blood. Receptor source: a man at least 80 years old with acute or convalescent COVID-19.

The chain links TRBV6-5 to TRBJ1-2; TRBD1 matches 9 bases. Germline CDR1 MNHEY, CDR2 SVGAGI. Trimming cost V 8 bases and J 6 bases; bases outside gene matches: 10. The CDR3 is 14 residues long. CDR3 nucleotide sequence: TGTGCCAGCCAAATGACAGGGGGAGGTAATGGCTACACCTTC. Residues: CASQMTGGGNGYTF.

A single count supports this clone. The rearrangement joins TRBV6-6 to TRBJ2-7, with 14 positions matching TRBD2. The CDR3 totals 13 residues. V shed 6 bases, J shed 6 bases, and the junction held 1 base outside the gene matches. Per the germline V gene, CDR1 is MNHNY and CDR2 is SVGAGI (reference sequence). The CDR3 DNA is TGTGCCAGCAGCGGGACTAGCGGGAGCGAGCAGTACTTC. Translation gives CASSGTSGSEQYF.

CDR3 protein: CASTLYGEGSTDTQYF. CDR3 nucleotide sequence: TGTGCCAGCACATTATACGGGGAGGGGAGCACAGATACGCAGTATTTT. The V gene is TRBV28, the J gene TRBJ2-3; 7 bases agree with TRBD2. Germline CDR1 and CDR2: MDHEN and SYDVKM. The CDR3 is made up of 16 amino acids. The trim removed 7 bases at V and 0 bases at J, leaving 10 bases unmatched.

V is TRBV24-1 and J is TRBJ2-2; 9 positions agree with TRBD1. Germline V gene lookup returns CDR1 KGHDR and CDR2 SFDVKD. Trimming took 3 bases from V and 5 from J; bases not matched to a gene: 6. The CDR3 consists of 16 residues. CDR3 in amino acids: CATSDKGQGRTGELFF. Written as DNA, the CDR3 is TGTGCCACCAGTGATAAAGGACAGGGGAGAACCGGGGAGCTGTTTTTT.

This chain connects TRBV3-1 (or the pseudogene TRBV3-2) to TRBJ2-1, with unresolved D. Germline V CDR1 and CDR2: LGHDT, YNNKEL (reference sequence). This CDR3 region has 16 residues. The ends were cut back, 4 bases at V and 0 bases at J, with 13 bases in the middle. Written as DNA, the CDR3 is TGTGCCAGCAGCCCCCGCGGCCCGAGCTCCTACAATGAGCAGTTCTTC. Amino acids: CASSPRGPSSYNEQFF.

V and J are TRBV9 and TRBJ2-2; 8 bases are a match to TRBD1. Germline trimming cut 4 bases from V and 1 base from J; bases unmatched to any gene: 3. CDR3 size: 15 residues. Germline loops: CDR1 SGDLS, CDR2 YYNGEE. The CDR3 sequence: CASSRTGKNTGELFF. CDR3 nucleotides: TGTGCCAGCAGCCGGACAGGGAAGAACACCGGGGAGCTGTTTTTT. The full variable domain, with the rest looked up from reference TRBV9 and TRBJ2-2, is DSGVTQTPKHLITATGQRVTLRCSPRSGDLSVYWYQQSLDQGLQFLIQYYNGEERAKGNILERFSAQQFPDLHSELNLSSLELGDSALYFCASSRTGKNTGELFFGEGSRLTVL.

The V call is TRBV19, the J call TRBJ1-5, with TRBD1 matching 7 bases. After removal of 4 bases from V and 0 bases from J, the junction contained 3 bases not matched to a gene. CDR1 is LNHDA and CDR2 is SQIVND in the germline V gene (reference sequence). The CDR3 loop spans 15 amino acids. CDR3 in DNA: TGTGCCAGTAGTAGCGCAGGGGGTAGCAATCAGCCCCAGCATTTT. Translation gives CASSSAGGSNQPQHF. Supplemented by reference TRBV19 and TRBJ1-5, the full variable domain reads DGGITQSPKYLFRKEGQNVTLSCEQNLNHDAMYWYRQDPGQGLRLIYYSQIVNDFQKGDIAEGYSVSREKKESFPLTVTSAQKNPTAFYLCASSSAGGSNQPQHFGDGTRLSIL.

This chain links TRBV18 with TRBJ1-6, with 8 bases fitting TRBD1. CDR3 length equals 16 residues. The J segment lost 7 bases and the V segment lost 4 bases, leaving 9 bases of the junction unmatched. Germline assignment: CDR1 KGHSH and CDR2 LQKENI. The DNA of the CDR3 is TGTGCCAGCTCACTGGCCGGCACAGGGGGAAATTCACCCCTCCACTTT. Residues: CASSLAGTGGNSPLHF.

The chain joins TRBV7-9 to TRBJ1-1; perhaps TRBD1 as D (5 bases). V was pared by 5 bases and J by 1 base, with 8 bases between. The V gene's germline CDR1 is SEHNR and CDR2 FQNEAQ (reference sequence). This CDR3 is 13 amino acids long. CDR3 region: CASSTQENTEAFF. As DNA, the CDR3 is TGTGCCAGCAGCACACAGGAGAACACTGAAGCTTTCTTT.

This chain connects TRBV3-1 (or the pseudogene TRBV3-2) to TRBJ2-7; 11 nucleotides line up with TRBD2. The germline V gene has CDR1 LGHDT and CDR2 YNNKEL (reference sequence). The CDR3 is made up of 16 amino acids. Trimming cost V 2 bases and J 2 bases; bases outside gene matches: 5. The DNA for the CDR3 is TGTGCCAGCAGCCAAAAGAATAGCGGGAGGGCCTACGAGCAGTACTTC. It is translated as CASSQKNSGRAYEQYF.

The J gene is TRBJ2-7, the V gene TRBV13; D is possibly TRBD1 (5 bases). CDR1 is PRHDT and CDR2 is FYEKMQ in the germline V gene (reference sequence). V gave up 5 bases and J gave up 0 bases, with 14 bases separating them. There are 15 residues in the CDR3. Here the CDR3 reads CASSAEVGRSYEQYF. CDR3 DNA: TGTGCCAGCAGCGCAGAGGTGGGGCGCTCCTACGAGCAGTACTTC. The variable domain in full, completed from reference TRBV13 and TRBJ2-7, reads AAGVIQSPRHLIKEKRETATLKCYPIPRHDTVYWYQQGPGQDPQFLISFYEKMQSDKGSIPDRFSAQQFSDYHSELNMSSLELGDSALYFCASSAEVGRSYEQYFGPGTRLTVT.

The rearrangement joins TRBV10-3 to TRBJ2-7; possibly TRBD2 for D (7 bases). Trimming removed 6 bases from V and 2 bases from J, with 14 bases in between. CDR3 length equals 14 residues. Germline lookup yields CDR1 ENHRY and CDR2 SYGVKD. The CDR3 is CAIRQGRGTYEQYF. CDR3 nucleotide sequence: TGTGCCATCAGGCAGGGGCGGGGGACCTACGAGCAGTACTTC.

V usage is TRBV28 and J usage is TRBJ2-4; TRBD2 is a possible D gene (5 bases). Germline CDR1 MDHEN, CDR2 SYDVKM. CDR3 size: 15 residues. Trimming shortened V by 3 bases and J by 1 base, and 10 bases separated the two germline ends. The CDR3 nucleotides are TGTGCCAGCAGTTTCCGGGGAGCCGCCAAAAACATTCAGTACTTC. Translated, it gives CASSFRGAAKNIQYF.

The chain recombines TRBV7-2 with TRBJ1-6; 10 nucleotides match TRBD1. The CDR3 covers 16 residues. Losses at the gene ends were 4 bases for V and 9 bases for J; bases not matched to a gene: 9. CDR1 and CDR2 (germline): SGHTA, FQGNSA. In nucleotides, the CDR3 is TGTGCCAGCAGCTCCCAACAGGGACAGGGGCGTTCACCCCTCCACTTT. It yields the protein CASSSQQGQGRSPLHF.

The chain combines TRBV11-2 with TRBJ1-2, with 12 bases fitting TRBD1. This CDR3 comprises 16 residues. The V gene end was trimmed by 3 bases and the J gene end by 9 bases; junction bases not matched to a gene: 11. Germline values: CDR1 SGHAT, CDR2 FQNNGV. CDR3 nucleotide sequence: TGTGCCAGCAGCTTGGGGACAGGGGGCGCCGGATTGCGCTACACCTTC. Its protein product is CASSLGTGGAGLRYTF.

This clone was recorded once. The chain joins TRBV28 to TRBJ1-2; D is possibly TRBD1 (5 bases). Germline CDR1 MDHEN, CDR2 SYDVKM. The V and J ends lost 3 bases and 4 bases respectively, with 24 bases between them. This CDR3 is built from 18 residues. CDR3 amino acids: CASSFEKTAQQGIYGYTF. CDR3 nucleotides: TGTGCCAGCAGTTTCGAAAAGACAGCCCAGCAAGGAATCTATGGCTACACCTTC.

This clone was counted only a few times. The chain carries TRBV30 and TRBJ2-3, with a possible D match to TRBD1 (6 bases). V shed 3 bases and J shed 0 bases, with 10 bases lying between them. Germline V gene lookup returns CDR1 GTSNPN and CDR2 SVGIG (reference sequence). This CDR3 region has 14 residues. CDR3 amino acids: CAWREGGSTDTQYF. DNA of the CDR3: TGTGCCTGGAGGGAAGGGGGTAGCACAGATACGCAGTATTTT.

V and J are TRBV5-4 and TRBJ1-2; D ambiguous. The germline V gene has CDR1 SGHNT and CDR2 YYREEE (reference sequence). Trimming removed 5 bases from V and 5 bases from J, with 7 bases in between. The CDR3 runs 11 residues. The CDR3 spells CASSLDYGYTF. CDR3 nucleotide sequence: TGTGCCAGCAGTTTAGATTATGGCTACACCTTC.

The chain has TRBV6-5 and TRBJ1-6, with 7 positions matching TRBD1. CDR3 length: 15 residues. Germline-derived CDR1 and CDR2 are MNHEY and SVGAGI. V trimming: 6 bases; J trimming: 8 bases; junction bases outside the gene matches: 10. CDR3 in amino acids: CASRSDRVIDSPLHF. CDR3 sequence (DNA): TGTGCCAGCAGATCCGACAGGGTAATTGATTCACCCCTCCACTTT.

The chain has TRBV18 and TRBJ2-7; TRBD1 aligns across 9 bases. The CDR3 has 13 amino acids. CDR1 and CDR2 from the germline V gene are KGHSH and LQKENI. V lost 6 bases to trimming and J lost 4 bases; unmatched junction nucleotides: 4. The CDR3 reads CASSVTGGYEQYF. The CDR3 coding sequence is TGTGCCAGCTCGGTGACAGGGGGTTACGAGCAGTACTTC.